A single sample gave rise to the 9 T cell receptor beta chains below, sequenced in a study of T cell changes during pregnancy in multiple sclerosis. Repertoires were generated with immunoSEQ multiplex PCR, while TCRdb's copy carries only in-frame clones and drops some. The profile covers about 69,000 clones, with over 75% appearing a single time and around 0.27% taken by the ten largest. The source was CD4+ T cells from peripheral blood mononuclear cells, collected in the third trimester of pregnancy. Receptors were obtained from a female donor in good health, enrolled as a control in a pregnancy study.

The gene calls are TRBV4-2 and TRBJ1-2, with 8 positions matching TRBD1. V shed 0 bases, J shed 5 bases, and the junction held 8 bases outside the gene matches. The CDR3 is 16 residues long. CDR1 is LGHNA and CDR2 is YNFKEQ in the germline V gene. This CDR3 is CASSQDPRGQEYGYTF. CDR3 in DNA: TGTGCCAGCAGCCAAGATCCCAGGGGGCAGGAATATGGCTACACCTTC.

The chain is built from TRBV19 and TRBJ1-1, with a weak D call TRBD1 (6 bases). Looked up from germline, CDR1 is LNHDA and CDR2 is SQIVND (reference sequence). This CDR3 region has 13 residues. Trimming removed 8 bases at V and 8 bases at J, with 18 bases between. This CDR3 is CASHRRRQDEAFF. CDR3 nucleotide sequence: TGTGCCAGTCATAGGCGGAGACAGGACGAAGCTTTCTTT.

The rearrangement joins TRBV4-1 to TRBJ2-7; tentatively, D is TRBD1 (5 bases). The germline V gene has CDR1 MGHRA and CDR2 YSYEKL. V was pared by 0 bases and J by 3 bases, with 9 bases between. The CDR3 covers 14 residues. Here the CDR3 DNA reads TGCGCCAGCAGCCAAGATCAGGGTTACTACGAGCAGTACTTC. It is translated as CASSQDQGYYEQYF.

The V and J genes are TRBV5-1 and TRBJ2-7; D gene unclear. Deletions cut 0 bases from V and 0 bases from J, with 7 bases between. The V gene's germline CDR1 is SGHRS and CDR2 YFSETQ. There are 14 residues in the CDR3. CDR3 sequence (DNA): TGCGCCAGCAGCTTGGAGATGAGCTCCTACGAGCAGTACTTC. This gives the protein CASSLEMSSYEQYF.

J is TRBJ2-5 and V is TRBV6-5, with 10 bases fitting TRBD1. There are 15 residues in the CDR3. Trimming at V came to 4 bases and at J to 3 bases, leaving 5 bases not matched to a gene. Germline values: CDR1 MNHEY, CDR2 SVGAGI. CDR3 nucleotide sequence: TGTGCCAGCAGTTGGACAGGGGGAACCAAAGAGACCCAGTACTTC. As protein: CASSWTGGTKETQYF.

The J gene is TRBJ2-1, the V gene TRBV4-2; 9 bases map to TRBD2. Germline lookup yields CDR1 LGHNA and CDR2 YNFKEQ. Trimming at V came to 1 base and at J to 2 bases, leaving 6 bases not matched to a gene. The CDR3 covers 17 residues. The CDR3 DNA is TGTGCCAGCAGCCAAGCTAGGCGGGGGGGCCCCTACAATGAGCAGTTCTTC. Its protein product is CASSQARRGGPYNEQFF.

This chain joins TRBV6-6 and TRBJ2-1, with D possibly matching TRBD1 (5 bases). Germline-derived CDR1 and CDR2 are MNHNY and SVGAGI (reference sequence). CDR3 size: 14 residues. V dropped 2 bases and J dropped 4 bases, with 9 bases sitting between them. As DNA, the CDR3 is TGTGCCAGCAGTTACGAGCAGGGTTACAATGAGCAGTTCTTC. Translated: CASSYEQGYNEQFF.

CDR3 nucleotides: TGTGCCAGTAGTTGGCAGGGCCTCTCTGGAAACACCATATATTTT. Translating it yields CASSWQGLSGNTIYF. The chain joins TRBV19 to TRBJ1-3, with D maybe TRBD1 (5 bases). V was trimmed by 5 bases and J by 0 bases, leaving 11 bases between them. The CDR3 consists of 15 residues. In germline, CDR1 is LNHDA, CDR2 SQIVND (reference sequence). Supplemented by reference TRBV19 and TRBJ1-3, the full variable domain reads DGGITQSPKYLFRKEGQNVTLSCEQNLNHDAMYWYRQDPGQGLRLIYYSQIVNDFQKGDIAEGYSVSREKKESFPLTVTSAQKNPTAFYLCASSWQGLSGNTIYFGEGSWLTVV.

V usage is TRBV5-1 and J usage is TRBJ2-5, with 10 bases fitting TRBD2. The V segment lost 2 bases and the J segment 4 bases; nucleotides outside the gene matches: 2. Germline assignment: CDR1 SGHRS and CDR2 YFSETQ. CDR3 size: 14 residues. This chain's CDR3 is CASSLAGGLETQYF. The CDR3 DNA reads as TGCGCCAGCAGCTTAGCGGGGGGGTTAGAGACCCAGTACTTC.